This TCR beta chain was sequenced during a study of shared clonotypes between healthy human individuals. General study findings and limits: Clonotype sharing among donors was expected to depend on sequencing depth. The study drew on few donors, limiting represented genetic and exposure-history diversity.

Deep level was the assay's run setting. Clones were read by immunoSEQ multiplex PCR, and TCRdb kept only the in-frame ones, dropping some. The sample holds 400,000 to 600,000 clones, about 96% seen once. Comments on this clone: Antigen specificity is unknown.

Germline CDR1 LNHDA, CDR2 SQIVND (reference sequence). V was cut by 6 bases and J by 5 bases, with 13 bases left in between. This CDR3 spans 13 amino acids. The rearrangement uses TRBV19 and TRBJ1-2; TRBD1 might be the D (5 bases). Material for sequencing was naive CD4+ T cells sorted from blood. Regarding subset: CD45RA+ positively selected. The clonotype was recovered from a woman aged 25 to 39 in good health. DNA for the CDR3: TGTGCCAGTAGGGACATGAGCCCTTATGGCTACACCTTC. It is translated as CASRDMSPYGYTF.